The 30 T cell receptor beta chains below come from one sample, sequenced in a study of OX40 agonist ivuxolimab in advanced cancers. Clones were read by immunoSEQ multiplex PCR, and TCRdb kept only the in-frame ones, dropping some. The sample contains 71,000 or so clones, 90% to 95% of which appear only once. Sequencing was performed on CD4+ or CD8+ T cells sorted from blood, taken in a trial of the OX40 agonist ivuxolimab. Receptors were obtained from an adult with an advanced solid tumor such as melanoma, head and neck, liver or kidney cancer.

The chain links TRBV11-2 to TRBJ2-1; the match to TRBD2 covers 10 bases. In germline, CDR1 is SGHAT, CDR2 FQNNGV. The CDR3 sequence is 17 residues long. V lost 0 bases, J lost 9 bases, and 11 bases stayed unmatched. The CDR3 nucleotides read TGTGCCAGCAGCTTAGATTCCGGCCTAGCGGGAGCGGGTGAGCAGTTCTTC. This translates into CASSLDSGLAGAGEQFF.

V gene TRBV29-1 combines with J gene TRBJ2-2; D might be TRBD2 (7 bases). This CDR3 comprises 18 residues. The ends were cut back, 7 bases at V and 3 bases at J, with 27 bases in the middle. Germline lookup yields CDR1 SQVTM and CDR2 ANQGSEA. CDR3 amino acids: CSDPRGAGAVVDTGELFF. CDR3 nucleotides: TGCAGCGACCCTAGGGGGGCGGGGGCCGTCGTGGACACCGGGGAGCTGTTTTTT.

J is TRBJ2-1 and V is TRBV5-1; D is uncertain. V lost 7 bases and J lost 4, with 18 bases in between. The CDR3 has 15 amino acids. The V gene's germline CDR1 is SGHRS and CDR2 YFSETQ. CDR3 protein: CASAPAPGVYNEQFF. In DNA, the CDR3 is TGCGCCAGCGCCCCGGCTCCGGGCGTTTACAATGAGCAGTTCTTC.

The chain joins TRBV5-5 to TRBJ2-3; TRBD2 is a possible D gene (6 bases). V gave up 2 bases and J gave up 2 bases, with 12 bases separating them. CDR1 SGHKS and CDR2 YYEKEE come from the germline V gene (reference sequence). This CDR3 is 15 amino acids long. As DNA, the CDR3 is TGTGCCAGCAGCTTACTTAGCGGAACCACAGATACGCAGTATTTT. Translated, it gives CASSLLSGTTDTQYF.

In this sample, this clone turned up a few times. The chain is built from TRBV9 and TRBJ2-3; D is ambiguous. The V end was cut by 0 bases, the J end by 4 bases, with 3 bases between. In germline, CDR1 is SGDLS, CDR2 YYNGEE. CDR3 length equals 12 residues. The CDR3 region is CASSVAADTQYF. CDR3 DNA sequence: TGTGCCAGCAGCGTAGCGGCAGATACGCAGTATTTT. Using reference TRBV9 and TRBJ2-3 for the parts outside the CDR3, the full variable domain is DSGVTQTPKHLITATGQRVTLRCSPRSGDLSVYWYQQSLDQGLQFLIQYYNGEERAKGNILERFSAQQFPDLHSELNLSSLELGDSALYFCASSVAADTQYFGPGTRLTVL.

The gene calls are TRBV6-1 and TRBJ1-1; a weak D match, TRBD1 (5 bases). The CDR3 length is 13 residues. Germline values: CDR1 MNHNS, CDR2 SASEGT. V was cut by 7 bases and J by 0 bases, with 9 bases left in between. CDR3: CASTQTVNTEAFF. The DNA for the CDR3 is TGTGCCAGCACCCAGACAGTGAACACTGAAGCTTTCTTT.

V is TRBV20-1 and J is TRBJ2-2, with no clear D. Germline V CDR1 and CDR2: DFQATT, SNEGSKA (reference sequence). V lost 6 bases and J lost 2, with 4 bases in between. The CDR3 is made up of 11 amino acids. CDR3: CSAANTGELFF. CDR3 coding DNA: TGCAGTGCCGCAAACACCGGGGAGCTGTTTTTT.

The chain employs TRBV18 and TRBJ2-7; TRBD1 is a possible D gene (5 bases). Trimming stripped 6 bases from V and 1 base from J, with 10 bases between. Germline values: CDR1 KGHSH, CDR2 LQKENI. This CDR3 has 13 residues. The CDR3 protein is CASSLDRSYEQYF. CDR3 bases: TGTGCCAGCTCGCTCGACAGATCCTACGAGCAGTACTTC.

The chain combines TRBV6-5 with TRBJ2-5, with D tentatively TRBD2 (6 bases). Germline V gene data show CDR1 as MNHEY and CDR2 as SVGAGI. V lost 7 bases, J lost 4 bases, and 19 bases lay in between. The CDR3 is made up of 15 amino acids. CDR3 residues: CASTEQTSSRETQYF. CDR3 sequence (DNA): TGTGCCAGCACAGAGCAGACTAGTTCTCGAGAGACCCAGTACTTC.

CDR3 region: CASSEWDRGRTQGYTF. The CDR3, as DNA: TGTGCCAGCAGTGAATGGGACAGGGGTCGAACTCAGGGCTACACCTTC. This chain uses TRBV25-1 with TRBJ1-2, with TRBD1 matching 10 bases. V lost 1 base and J lost 8; bases outside the gene matches: 10. This CDR3 is built from 16 residues. The germline V gene has CDR1 MGHDK and CDR2 SYGVNS.

The chain employs TRBV9 and TRBJ2-2, with TRBD1 as a possible D gene (5 bases). Trimming cost V 3 bases and J 2 bases, with 17 bases left between them. Per the germline V gene, CDR1 is SGDLS and CDR2 is YYNGEE. The CDR3 spans 17 residues. Here the CDR3 reads CASSGRTETANTGELFF. The CDR3 DNA reads as TGTGCCAGCAGCGGTAGAACAGAGACAGCAAACACCGGGGAGCTGTTTTTT.

This sequence joins TRBV6-6 and TRBJ2-6; D not certain. The germline V and J ends were trimmed by 1 base and 2 bases, with 6 bases remaining between them. Germline V gene lookup returns CDR1 MNHNY and CDR2 SVGAGI (reference sequence). The CDR3 spans 15 residues. The CDR3 region has the DNA TGTGCCAGCAGTTACTTAAGGCCTGGGGCCAACGTCCTGACTTTC. This sequence encodes CASSYLRPGANVLTF.

On this clone itself: This same CDR3 is encoded by further DNA sequences in the sample. V and J are TRBV11-3 and TRBJ1-1; D unclear. V was trimmed by 0 bases and J by 1 base, leaving 3 bases between them. CDR3 length: 13 residues. The germline gives CDR1 SGHNT, CDR2 YENEEA. The CDR3 spells CASSLDGNTEAFF. CDR3 nucleotide sequence: TGTGCCAGCAGCTTAGACGGGAACACTGAAGCTTTCTTT.

In DNA form, the CDR3 reads TGTGCCAGCAGCCTCAACCCGCCGGGACAGGGTACCGCTGAAGCTTTCTTT. This gives the protein CASSLNPPGQGTAEAFF. V usage is TRBV7-2 and J usage is TRBJ1-1; the match to TRBD1 covers 9 bases. Germline V gene sequence: CDR1 SGHTA, CDR2 FQGNSA. The CDR3 spans 17 residues. Germline trimming cut 5 bases from V and 6 bases from J; bases unmatched to any gene: 16.

V gene TRBV11-2 combines with J gene TRBJ2-2; D unresolved. The CDR3 spans 14 residues. V lost 3 bases, J lost 1 base, and 6 bases lay in between. Germline V lookup: CDR1 SGHAT, CDR2 FQNNGV. The CDR3 here is CASSLVRNTGELFF. CDR3 DNA sequence: TGTGCCAGCAGCTTGGTGCGGAACACCGGGGAGCTGTTTTTT.

This clone was counted a single time. This chain joins TRBV5-4 and TRBJ1-2; D not resolved. V lost 0 bases to trimming and J lost 8 bases, with 17 bases between them. The length of the CDR3 is 15 residues. Germline loops: CDR1 SGHNT, CDR2 YYREEE (reference sequence). The CDR3 coding sequence is TGTGCCAGCAGCTTGGTATCCGGCCCAGCGGGGGGCTACACCTTC. Translated, it gives CASSLVSGPAGGYTF.

The J gene is TRBJ2-3, the V gene TRBV2; 14 positions match TRBD2. The length of the CDR3 is 15 residues. The junction had 6 bases not matched to a gene; V was cut back by 6 bases and J by 7 bases. CDR1 SNHLY and CDR2 FYNNEI come from the germline V gene. CDR3 protein: CASRIGTSGGNTQYF. Here the CDR3 DNA reads TGTGCCAGCAGAATAGGGACTAGCGGGGGTAATACGCAGTATTTT.

This clone was counted a single time. The rearrangement uses TRBV14 and TRBJ2-3; D is unresolved. The CDR3 is 13 residues long. The V end was cut by 4 bases, the J end by 5 bases, with 10 bases between. Germline V gene sequence: CDR1 SGHDN, CDR2 FVKESK. CDR3 loop: CASSPRTQDTQYF. In nucleotides, the CDR3 is TGTGCCAGCAGCCCTAGGACCCAAGATACGCAGTATTTT.

Only one count was recorded for this clone. The rearrangement uses TRBV25-1 and TRBJ1-2; D may be TRBD1 (6 bases). Trimming took 3 bases from V and 8 from J, leaving 16 bases between them. CDR3 length: 14 residues. Germline lookup yields CDR1 MGHDK and CDR2 SYGVNS. CDR3 sequence: CASSDLRGVGGYTF. DNA for the CDR3: TGTGCCAGCAGTGATTTAAGGGGGGTTGGAGGCTACACCTTC.

The chain employs TRBV4-1 and TRBJ2-2, with TRBD2 as a possible D gene (5 bases). The CDR3 sequence is 16 residues long. Germline-derived CDR1 and CDR2 are MGHRA and YSYEKL. Trimming cost V 5 bases and J 4 bases, with 17 bases left between them. The CDR3 region is CASSSNNGVRTGELFF. The CDR3 DNA is TGCGCCAGCAGCTCTAATAACGGGGTCCGCACCGGGGAGCTGTTTTTT.

V is TRBV19 and J is TRBJ1-6; 8 bases are shared with TRBD1. Germline V gene data show CDR1 as LNHDA and CDR2 as SQIVND (reference sequence). The CDR3 runs 15 residues. After removal of 7 bases from V and 10 bases from J, the junction contained 12 bases not matched to a gene. The CDR3 loop reads CASNLGTGSLSPLHF. As DNA, the CDR3 is TGTGCCAGTAACCTTGGGACAGGAAGTTTGTCACCCCTCCACTTT.

The CDR3 sequence: CAISGGSGNTIYF. CDR3 nucleotides: TGTGCCATCAGCGGGGGGTCTGGAAACACCATATATTTT. The V and J genes are TRBV10-3 and TRBJ1-3; TRBD1 is a possible D gene (5 bases). Germline V CDR1 and CDR2: ENHRY, SYGVKD. V lost 6 bases and J lost 1, with 7 bases in between. This CDR3 region has 13 residues.

The CDR3 loop is CASSLGGGSGANVLTF. CDR3 DNA: TGTGCCAGCAGCTTAGGTGGAGGCTCTGGGGCCAACGTCCTGACTTTC. The chain recombines TRBV7-2 with TRBJ2-6; the D gene is possibly TRBD2 (5 bases). This CDR3 contains 16 residues. Germline assignment: CDR1 SGHTA and CDR2 FQGNSA. The V end was cut by 1 base, the J end by 0 bases, with 7 bases between.

J is TRBJ2-1 and V is TRBV6-4; D gene uncertain. The length of the CDR3 is 12 residues. CDR1 is MRHNA and CDR2 is SNTAGT in the germline V gene. Trimming cost V 1 base and J 8 bases, with 6 bases left between them. The CDR3 DNA sequence: TGTGCCAGCAGTGACTTGGGCGATGAGCAGTTCTTC. This gives the protein CASSDLGDEQFF.

This clone was detected only a few times. This sequence joins TRBV2 and TRBJ1-2; D gene ambiguous. Trimming stripped 5 bases from V and 4 bases from J, with 17 bases between. The V gene's germline CDR1 is SNHLY and CDR2 FYNNEI. The CDR3 has 15 residues. The CDR3 protein is CASSNLMGSLYGYTF. The DNA for the CDR3 is TGTGCCAGCAGTAATCTAATGGGCAGTCTCTATGGCTACACCTTC.

The chain has TRBV5-4 and TRBJ1-2; no clear D gene. Per the germline V gene, CDR1 is SGHNT and CDR2 is YYREEE (reference sequence). The V end lost 1 base, the J end lost 0 bases, and 13 bases lay between the germline ends. The CDR3 runs 16 residues. The DNA for the CDR3 is TGTGCCAGCAGCTTGAATTCGCGTTTAGCTAACTATGGCTACACCTTC. Translation: CASSLNSRLANYGYTF.

Worth noting for this clone: Relative to the germline gene, one junction end is altered; a read error may explain this. J is TRBJ2-2 and V is TRBV7-7; TRBD2 might be the D (5 bases). This CDR3 spans 14 amino acids. The V gene's germline CDR1 is SSHAT and CDR2 FNYEAQ (reference sequence). The DNA of the CDR3 is TGTGCTAGCAGCTTAGAGGGAACCACCGGGGAGCTGTTTTTT. This translates into CASSLEGTTGELFF.

The gene calls are TRBV11-2 and TRBJ2-2; TRBD2 matches 7 bases. This CDR3 comprises 18 residues. From germline, CDR1 is SGHAT and CDR2 FQNNGV. V gave up 0 bases and J gave up 1 base; unmatched junction bases: 8. CDR3 in DNA: TGTGCCAGCAGCTTAGATCTAATAACGGGAGGGAACACCGGGGAGCTGTTTTTT. The encoded protein is CASSLDLITGGNTGELFF. The full variable domain, completed using reference TRBV11-2 and TRBJ2-2, is EAGVAQSPRYKIIEKRQSVAFWCNPISGHATLYWYQQILGQGPKLLIQFQNNGVVDDSQLPKDRFSAERLKGVDSTLKIQPAKLEDSAVYLCASSLDLITGGNTGELFFGEGSRLTVL.

The chain couples TRBV5-1 to TRBJ1-5, with D unresolved. V was trimmed by 8 bases and J by 3 bases, leaving 27 bases between them. Per germline, CDR1 SGHRS and CDR2 YFSETQ. The CDR3 consists of 18 residues. The CDR3, as DNA: TGCGCCAGGACTCGGGGAGGTTGGGGTTTAAGGGCCAATCAGCCCCAGCATTTT. Amino acid sequence: CARTRGGWGLRANQPQHF.

CDR3 bases: TGTGCCAGCAGCCCCGGTTCTAGCGGGGCCGGCACAGATACGCAGTATTTT. As protein: CASSPGSSGAGTDTQYF. The genes are TRBV11-2 and TRBJ2-3; 9 nucleotides line up with TRBD2. Germline V gene data show CDR1 as SGHAT and CDR2 as FQNNGV. The ends lost 5 bases at V and 1 base at J; junction bases unmatched: 10. This CDR3 contains 17 residues.